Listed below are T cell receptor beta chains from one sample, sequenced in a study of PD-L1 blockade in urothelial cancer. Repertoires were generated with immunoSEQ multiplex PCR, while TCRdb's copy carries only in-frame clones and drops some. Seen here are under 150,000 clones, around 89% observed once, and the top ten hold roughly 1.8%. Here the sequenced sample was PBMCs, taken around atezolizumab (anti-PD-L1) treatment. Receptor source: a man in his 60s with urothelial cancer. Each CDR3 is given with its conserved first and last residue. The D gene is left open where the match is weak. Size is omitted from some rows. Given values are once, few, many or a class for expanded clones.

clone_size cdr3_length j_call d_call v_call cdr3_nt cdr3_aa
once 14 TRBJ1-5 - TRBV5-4 TGTGCCAGCAGCTGGGGGGGGACTGGCCAGCCCCAGCATTTT CASSWGGTGQPQHF
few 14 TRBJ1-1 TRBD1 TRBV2 TGTGCCAGCAGCCTGACAGGGGGGAACACTGAAGCTTTCTTT CASSLTGGNTEAFF
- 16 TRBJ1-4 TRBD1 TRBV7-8 TGTGCCAGCAGCAACACCGGACAGGGGGCTAATGAAAAACTGTTTTTT CASSNTGQGANEKLFF
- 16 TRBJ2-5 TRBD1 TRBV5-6 TGTGCCAGCAGCTTGGCCGGGACAGGGATCCAAGAGACCCAGTACTTC CASSLAGTGIQETQYF
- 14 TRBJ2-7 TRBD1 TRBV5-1 TGCGCCAGCAGCTTGGGGGACAGCTCCTACGAGCAGTACTTC CASSLGDSSYEQYF
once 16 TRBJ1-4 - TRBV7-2 TGTGCCAGCAGCTTAGGGCGACAGTCAACTAATGAAAAACTGTTTTTT CASSLGRQSTNEKLFF
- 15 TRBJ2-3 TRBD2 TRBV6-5 TGTGCCAGCAGAAACCTAGCGGGGGGGCTATATACGCAGTATTTT CASRNLAGGLYTQYF
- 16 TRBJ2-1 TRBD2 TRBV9 TGTGCCAGCAGCCTAGCGACTAGCGGGAGTCACAATGAGCAGTTCTTC CASSLATSGSHNEQFF
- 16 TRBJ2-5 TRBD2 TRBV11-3 TGTGCCAGCAGCCTCAGACTAGCGGGGGGCCCAGAGACCCAGTACTTC CASSLRLAGGPETQYF
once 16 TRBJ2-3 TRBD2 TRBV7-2 TGTGCCAGCAGCTTAAGGGCAGCGGGGGACACAGATACGCAGTATTTT CASSLRAAGDTDTQYF
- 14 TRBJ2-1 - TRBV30 TGTGCCTGGCAAGGCGGGGGCCCCTACAATGAGCAGTTCTTC CAWQGGGPYNEQFF